This T cell receptor (beta chain) was captured in a study of blood T cell repertoires in COVID-19. Study-wide background: The origin of the acute and convalescent COVID-19 samples was the United States, Italy and Spain. From T cells, B-cell-depleted T cells, or PBMCs came the material, which was cDNA or gDNA.

Original methodology: Using reference gene primer amplification, nucleated cell counts were estimated. Repertoires were generated with immunoSEQ multiplex PCR, while TCRdb's copy carries only in-frame clones and drops some. From that table come the V and J calls and clone size; the DNA was used to work out D and trimming. The sample consists of around 95,000 clones, approximately 90% of them appearing once. This CDR3 has 12 amino acids. V was pared by 5 bases and J by 7 bases, with 4 bases of the junction left unmatched. The sample taken for sequencing was peripheral blood. The clonotype was recovered from a man aged 50 to 59 with active COVID-19. The genes are TRBV12-3 or TRBV12-4 and TRBJ1-2, with 7 positions matching TRBD1. The CDR3: CASSRTGSGYTF. The CDR3 DNA follows: TGTGCCAGCAGTCGGACAGGTTCTGGCTACACCTTC.